The clone carrying this T cell receptor beta chain has only a few counts. V lost 5 bases and J 4 bases, leaving 14 bases between the germline ends. CDR3 length: 14 residues. Germline CDR1 and CDR2: MNHNY and SVGAGI (reference sequence). In the PCR, 60 Vbeta and 13 Jbeta primers were used. Sequenced by immunoSEQ multiplex PCR; TCRdb stores in-frame clones only, minus some. The sample holds around 130,000 clones, about 8.6% seen once. The sample comes from a study of cytomegalovirus exposure and HLA in healthy donors. Study in general: Unique TCR beta sequences numbering fewer than 130 million came from some 200 million T cells in an earlier analysis.

J is TRBJ1-2 and V is TRBV6-6, with a possible D match to TRBD1 (5 bases). This TCR came from a middle-aged woman in good health and CMV-seropositive. Sequencing was done on a sample of PBMCs. CDR3 DNA: TGTGCCAGCAGTGATTATGACAGATCCTATGGCTACACCTTC. It is translated as CASSDYDRSYGYTF.